This TCR beta chain was sequenced in a study of PD-1 blockade in mismatch repair-deficient tumors. Overall study results and limits: After pembrolizumab, tumor-resident clones rose rapidly, then generally contracted before radiologic responses.

Assay: immunoSEQ multiplex PCR; the TCRdb copy retains only in-frame clones and omits some. The data hold about 100,000 clones, with roughly four fifths observed a single time. Remarks on this clone: What it binds is not known.

CDR1 and CDR2 from the germline V gene are SGHRS and YFSETQ. The length of the CDR3 is 17 residues. Trimming pared 2 bases from V and 0 bases from J, leaving 14 bases between. Mismatch repair deficiency was confirmed in all patients, by PCR or immunohistochemistry. TCR sequencing covered a few patients who responded to pembrolizumab. This specimen consisted of peripheral blood, obtained approximately 35 weeks after starting pembrolizumab. This chain links TRBV5-1 with TRBJ2-2; D not resolved. The receptor was isolated from an adult with mismatch repair-deficient cancer. The CDR3 DNA follows: TGCGCCAGCAGCTTTACACAATTGATAGCGAACACCGGGGAGCTGTTTTTT. Residues: CASSFTQLIANTGELFF.